This entry is about one T cell receptor beta chain. This record comes from a study of cytomegalovirus exposure and HLA in healthy donors. Only in-frame clones appear in the TCRdb table, and some are missing; sequencing was by immunoSEQ multiplex PCR. The sample holds 75,000 to 100,000 clones; roughly 96% are singletons and the top ten take roughly 0.8%. Germline trimming cut 4 bases from V and 9 bases from J; bases unmatched to any gene: 10. The length of the CDR3 is 14 residues. Germline V lookup: CDR1 KGHSY, CDR2 FQNENV. This clonotype originated in a man aged 18-30 years in good health and CMV-seronegative. The chain links TRBV16 to TRBJ2-3; 7 bases agree with TRBD2. The sample comprised PBMCs. This CDR3 reads CASSRAAREGTQYF. DNA of the CDR3: TGTGCCAGCAGCCGCGCCGCCAGGGAGGGGACGCAGTATTTT.